Below, 9 T cell receptor beta chains from the same sample are listed, as sequenced in a study of shared clonotypes between healthy human individuals. Sequenced by immunoSEQ multiplex PCR; TCRdb stores in-frame clones only, minus some. The table records some 2,100,000 clones, 85% to 95% of them present only once. Terminally differentiated effector memory CD45RA+ cells were excluded from the naive CD8 cells, which were CD45RO-negative and positively selected for CCR7. The source material was naive CD8+ T cells from PBMCs. These receptors all stem from a man aged 18 to 35 in good health. Some clones in this sample may be carry-over from other donors' samples.

The rearrangement joins TRBV13 to TRBJ2-1; TRBD2 might be the D (6 bases). Germline assignment: CDR1 PRHDT and CDR2 FYEKMQ (reference sequence). V lost 2 bases and J lost 0, with 14 bases in between. The CDR3 totals 17 residues. CDR3 nucleotide sequence: TGTGCCAGCAGCTTAAGACTAGATAGGAGCTCCTACAATGAGCAGTTCTTC. As protein: CASSLRLDRSSYNEQFF.

The chain employs TRBV29-1 and TRBJ2-1; D may match TRBD1 or TRBD2 (5 bases each). Trimming removed 5 bases from V and 0 bases from J, with 11 bases in between. Germline V gives CDR1 SQVTM, CDR2 ANQGSEA. CDR3 length: 14 amino acids. The CDR3 DNA sequence: TGCAGCGTTTCCGGGGCTAGCTCCTACAATGAGCAGTTCTTC. Its protein is CSVSGASSYNEQFF.

This clone was observed a single time. This chain joins TRBV9 and TRBJ2-7; D gene uncertain. Trimming shortened V by 3 bases and J by 2 bases, and 18 bases separated the two germline ends. Germline lookup yields CDR1 SGDLS and CDR2 YYNGEE. The CDR3 is 16 amino acids. The CDR3 bases are TGTGCCAGCAGCGCGTCAATTGGCGGCCGGACCTACGAGCAGTACTTC. Translating it yields CASSASIGGRTYEQYF.

The genes are TRBV27 and TRBJ1-5; no clear D. Trimming removed 6 bases from V and 9 bases from J, with 15 bases in between. The CDR3 is made up of 13 amino acids. From germline, CDR1 is MNHEY and CDR2 SMNVEV (reference sequence). The CDR3 bases are TGTGCCAGCAGGATATCCCCGGGTCGGCCCCAGCATTTT. It specifies CASRISPGRPQHF.

The genes are TRBV15 and TRBJ1-3, with 7 bases aligning to TRBD1. This CDR3 comprises 21 residues. Germline CDR1 LNHNV, CDR2 YYDKDF (reference sequence). Trimming removed 5 bases from V and 0 bases from J; junction bases left unmatched: 22. The CDR3 DNA reads as TGTGCCACCAGCGCCCACCCCGAGACTGAAAGGGACAGTCTCTCTGGAAACACCATATATTTT. Encoded protein: CATSAHPETERDSLSGNTIYF.

The rearrangement links TRBV13 to TRBJ2-7, with D uncertain. Trimming stripped 0 bases from V and 0 bases from J, with 9 bases between. The CDR3 loop spans 15 amino acids. Germline lookup yields CDR1 PRHDT and CDR2 FYEKMQ (reference sequence). In DNA form, the CDR3 reads TGTGCCAGCAGCTTAGGAGGCGGACCCTCCTACGAGCAGTACTTC. Encoded protein: CASSLGGGPSYEQYF.

Points on this clone: An end of the junction differs from the germline gene, which may be a read error. This chain uses TRBV6-1 with TRBJ2-7, with 8 bases identical to TRBD1. The CDR3 contains 20 residues. Germline CDR1 reads MNHNS; CDR2 reads SASEGT. This CDR3 reads CASSQAWTGQTGTAYYEQYF. The CDR3 DNA reads as TGTGCCAGCAGTCAAGCATGGACAGGGCAAACCGGGACTGCATACTACGAGCAGTACTTC.

In DNA form, the CDR3 reads TGTGCCAGCAGCTCCCCCTTAACTACCAGCGAGCAGTACTTC. Residues: CASSSPLTTSEQYF. This chain links TRBV5-4 with TRBJ2-7, with D uncertain. Per germline, CDR1 SGHNT and CDR2 YYREEE (reference sequence). Trimming took 3 bases from V and 6 from J, leaving 16 bases between them. The CDR3 spans 14 residues.

J is TRBJ2-7 and V is TRBV27, with 10 bases that match TRBD1. CDR1 is MNHEY and CDR2 is SMNVEV in the germline V gene (reference sequence). This CDR3 spans 15 amino acids. V lost 5 bases, J lost 5 bases, and 9 bases stayed unmatched. The CDR3 DNA follows: TGTGCCAGCAGTCCTAGGACAGGGGGGTTTGACGAGCAGTACTTC. Translation gives CASSPRTGGFDEQYF.